This T cell receptor (beta chain) appears in the sequencing data of a study of cytomegalovirus exposure and HLA in healthy donors. Study-wide context: Samples from HLA-typed donors yielded about 85 million unique TCRs in an early data release.

Findings and caveats of the study: The authors assumed roughly uniform sequencing depth across donors for presence/absence analyses. Most subjects had HLA-A and HLA-B alleles reportedly predicted accurately by TCR beta sequences.

Concerning this clone itself: Its target is unknown.

Trimming cost V 3 bases and J 4 bases; bases outside gene matches: 4. Germline-derived CDR1 and CDR2 are SEHNR and FQNEAQ (reference sequence). The CDR3 is made up of 15 amino acids. PCR amplification relied on 60 Vbeta primers (plus 13 Jbeta primers). Some clones are missing from TCRdb's copy, which holds only in-frame ones; the method was immunoSEQ multiplex PCR. This sample has roughly 170,000 clones, with about three quarters found just once. Sequences were obtained from PBMCs. The chain has TRBV7-9 and TRBJ2-7, with 12 positions matching TRBD1. This clonotype originated in a female donor in good health and CMV-seronegative. CDR3 sequence (DNA): TGTGCCAGCAGCTTCGGGACAGGGGGCTCGTACGAGCAGTACTTC. Translation gives CASSFGTGGSYEQYF.